This T cell receptor (beta chain) was identified in a study of T cells in Graves' hyperthyroidism and ophthalmopathy. Study results and caveats: Prediction of ophthalmopathy progression came a median around 7.1 months pre-onset. Blood also carried most thyroid clonotypes expanded above 0.001.

TCR beta CDR3 region amplification was performed from RNA transcripts. Primed by the HTBI set, a first-round RT-PCR was run on the TCR CDR3. Each CDR3 protein gets one entry after TCRdb re-called the multiplex PCR reads with MiXCR. The sample records a few hundred thousand distinct CDR3 sequences, around 13% being singletons. Thyroid ultrasound, orbital computed tomography, clinical symptoms, and serum thyroxine and TRAb underpinned diagnoses. This clonotype was recorded at least ten times. Antigen: not known. V was clipped by 6 bases and J by 2 bases, with 11 bases between them. The CDR3 loop spans 14 amino acids.

This sequence was found in a woman under 30 with Graves' hyperthyroidism. The sample taken for sequencing was blood. The V gene is TRBV12-3 or TRBV12-4, the J gene TRBJ1-5; TRBD1 is a possible D gene (5 bases). The CDR3 sequence is CASRRGGGNQPQHF. The CDR3 coding sequence is TGTGCCAGCAGGCGGGGCGGAGGCAATCAGCCCCAGCATTTT.